These 4 T cell receptor beta chains were all obtained from the same sample, sequenced in a study of shared clonotypes between healthy human individuals. Repertoires were generated with immunoSEQ multiplex PCR, while TCRdb's copy carries only in-frame clones and drops some. This sample has around 1.1 million clones, with around 78% found just once. Source material: memory CD4+ T cells from PBMCs. Subset: CD45RA-negative fraction. The receptors here all came from a man younger than 35 in good health. Some clones in this sample may be carry-over from other donors' samples.

This clone was seen more than once but under ten times. The identical CDR3 is also encoded by other nucleotide sequences in the sample. CDR3 region: CASSIVEDTEAFF. The CDR3 DNA reads as TGTGCCAGTAGTATCGTGGAGGACACTGAAGCTTTCTTT. The gene calls are TRBV19 and TRBJ1-1, with D unclear. The CDR3 length is 13 residues. Germline V gives CDR1 LNHDA, CDR2 SQIVND (reference sequence). Between the trimmed V and J ends, which lost 3 bases and 3 bases, there was a span of 8 bases.

This clone was counted a single time. This chain joins TRBV6-5 and TRBJ2-5; perhaps TRBD2 as D (7 bases). V lost 4 bases to trimming and J lost 4 bases, with 19 bases between them. The CDR3 runs to 16 residues. Germline values: CDR1 MNHEY, CDR2 SVGAGI. DNA for the CDR3: TGTGCCAGCAGTTCTTCCGACGGAAGGGGGGGAGAGACCCAGTACTTC. Translating gives CASSSSDGRGGETQYF.

The chain combines TRBV6-1 with TRBJ2-5, with 10 bases aligning to TRBD1. The V gene's germline CDR1 is MNHNS and CDR2 SASEGT. Germline trimming cut 7 bases from V and 4 bases from J; bases unmatched to any gene: 9. The CDR3 has 15 residues. The CDR3 region is CASTRDRGWGETQYF. The DNA of the CDR3 is TGTGCCAGCACCCGGGACAGGGGTTGGGGAGAGACCCAGTACTTC.

The rearrangement links TRBV2 to TRBJ1-1; the D gene is possibly TRBD1 (6 bases). V lost 2 bases, J lost 14 bases, and 15 bases lay in between. Looked up from germline, CDR1 is SNHLY and CDR2 is FYNNEI. This CDR3 region has 12 residues. The CDR3 DNA is TGTGCCAGCAGTGAAAATAGGGGGGGTGGGTTCTTT. It yields the protein CASSENRGGGFF.